This T cell receptor (beta chain) was obtained from a study of cytomegalovirus exposure and HLA in healthy donors. Overall study results and limits: It was reported that the classifier diagnosed cytomegalovirus status with high specificity and sensitivity in both the original and validation cohorts. It was around 160 TCR beta chains that were listed as cytomegalovirus-associated.

Clones were sequenced by immunoSEQ multiplex PCR, and TCRdb holds only the in-frame ones, with some missing. The data contain roughly 90,000 clones, approximately 93% of them singletons. Germline-derived CDR1 and CDR2 are GTSNPN and SVGIG (reference sequence). Trimming took 4 bases from V and 5 from J, leaving 8 bases between them. The CDR3 runs to 11 residues. Donors were drawn from the approximately 120-subject validation cohort, separate from the roughly 700-subject first cohort. Points on this clone: Its specificity is not known.

The sequence was collected from a young woman in good health and CMV-seropositive. The chain joins TRBV30 to TRBJ2-5; D unresolved. Sequencing used PBMCs. This CDR3 reads CAWTVLETQYF. The CDR3 DNA reads TGTGCCTGGACGGTTCTGGAGACCCAGTACTTC.